The present TCR beta chain was sequenced within a study of OX40 agonist ivuxolimab in advanced cancers. Study-level background: Patients in dose escalation had liver, melanoma, kidney or head and neck cancers.

The assay was immunoSEQ multiplex PCR, and TCRdb's table has in-frame clones only and misses some. In the table there are about 68,000 clones, 75% to 85% of which are singletons. Concerning this clone itself: The antigen is unknown.

This CDR3 is 15 amino acids long. Germline CDR1 SGHAT, CDR2 FQNNGV. The V end lost 10 bases, the J end lost 7 bases, and 23 bases lay between the germline ends. Whole-study results and caveats: Near-lowest levels of clonal expansion characterized partial responders at 0.1-3.0 mg/kg.

The receptor was isolated from an adult with an advanced solid tumor such as melanoma, head and neck, liver or kidney cancer. The V call is TRBV11-2, the J call TRBJ2-1; D may be TRBD1 (6 bases). This material consisted of CD4+ or CD8+ T cells sorted from blood, taken in a trial of the OX40 agonist ivuxolimab. CDR3 in DNA: TGTGCCACCAAAAGAACAGGGATCCTGAGGAATGAGCAGTTCTTC. Translating gives CATKRTGILRNEQFF.